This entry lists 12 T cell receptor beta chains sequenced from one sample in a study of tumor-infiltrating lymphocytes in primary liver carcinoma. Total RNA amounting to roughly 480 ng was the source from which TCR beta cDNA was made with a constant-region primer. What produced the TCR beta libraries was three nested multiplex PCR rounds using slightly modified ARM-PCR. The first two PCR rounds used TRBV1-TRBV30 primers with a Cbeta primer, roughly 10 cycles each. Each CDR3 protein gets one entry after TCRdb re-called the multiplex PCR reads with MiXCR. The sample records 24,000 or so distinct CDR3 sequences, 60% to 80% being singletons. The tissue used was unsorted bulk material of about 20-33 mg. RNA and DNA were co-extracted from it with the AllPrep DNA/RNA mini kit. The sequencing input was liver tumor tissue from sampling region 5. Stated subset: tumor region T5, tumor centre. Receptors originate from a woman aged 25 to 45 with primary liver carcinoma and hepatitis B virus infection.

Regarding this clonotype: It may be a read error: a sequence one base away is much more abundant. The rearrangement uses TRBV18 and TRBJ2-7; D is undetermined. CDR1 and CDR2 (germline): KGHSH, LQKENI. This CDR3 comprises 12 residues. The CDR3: CDSSPNSYEQYF. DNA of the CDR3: TGTGACAGCTCACCCAATTCCTACGAGCAGTACTTC. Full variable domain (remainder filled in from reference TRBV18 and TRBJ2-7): NAGVMQNPRHLVRRRGQEARLRCSPMKGHSHVYWYRQLPEEGLKFMVYLQKENIIDESGMPKERFSAEFPKEGPSILRIQQVVRGDSAAYFCDSSPNSYEQYFGPGTRLTVT.

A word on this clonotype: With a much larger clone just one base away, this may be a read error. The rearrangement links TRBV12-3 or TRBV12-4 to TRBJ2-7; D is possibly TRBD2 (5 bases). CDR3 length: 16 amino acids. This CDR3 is CAGSLLARGPPYEQYF. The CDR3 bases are TGTGCCGGCAGTTTATTAGCGAGAGGGCCTCCATACGAGCAGTACTTC.

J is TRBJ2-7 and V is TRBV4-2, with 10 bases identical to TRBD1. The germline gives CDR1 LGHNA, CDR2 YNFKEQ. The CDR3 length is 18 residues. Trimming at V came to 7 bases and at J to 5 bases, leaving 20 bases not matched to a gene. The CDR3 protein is CASNQEHLGQGGPHEQYF. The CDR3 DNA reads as TGTGCCAGCAACCAGGAACATCTAGGACAGGGGGGACCGCACGAGCAGTACTTC.

In DNA, the CDR3 is TGCGCCAGCAGCGCACTAGGCATGGTAGCTGATGTCTCGGATACGCAGTATTTT. This gives the protein CASSALGMVADVSDTQYF. The V and J genes are TRBV4-1 and TRBJ2-3; TRBD2 might be the D (5 bases). CDR3 length: 18 amino acids. The germline CDR1 and CDR2 sequences are MGHRA and YSYEKL. Trimming took off 5 bases at V and 6 bases at J, with 27 bases between the two ends.

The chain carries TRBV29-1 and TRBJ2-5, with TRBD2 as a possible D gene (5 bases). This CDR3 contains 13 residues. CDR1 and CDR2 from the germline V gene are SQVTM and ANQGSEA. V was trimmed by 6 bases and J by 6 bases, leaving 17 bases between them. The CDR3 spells CSVVSWTGKTQYF. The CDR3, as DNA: TGCAGCGTCGTTAGTTGGACGGGGAAGACCCAGTACTTC.

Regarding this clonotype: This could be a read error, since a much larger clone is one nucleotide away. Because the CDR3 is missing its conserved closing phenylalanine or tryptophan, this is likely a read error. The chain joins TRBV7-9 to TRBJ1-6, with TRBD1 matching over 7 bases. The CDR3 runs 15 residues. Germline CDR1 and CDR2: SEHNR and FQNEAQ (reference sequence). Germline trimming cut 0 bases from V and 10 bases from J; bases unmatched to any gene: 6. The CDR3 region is CASSLAEGGQSPLHL. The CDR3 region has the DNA TGTGCCAGCAGCTTAGCAGAGGGGGGACAGTCACCCCTCCACCTT.

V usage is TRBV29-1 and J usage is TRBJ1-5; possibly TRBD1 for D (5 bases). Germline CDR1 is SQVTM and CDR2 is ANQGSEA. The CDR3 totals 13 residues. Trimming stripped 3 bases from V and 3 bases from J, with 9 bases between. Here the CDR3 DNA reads TGCAGCGTTGAGTCAGGGATCAATCAGCCCCAGCATTTT. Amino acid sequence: CSVESGINQPQHF.

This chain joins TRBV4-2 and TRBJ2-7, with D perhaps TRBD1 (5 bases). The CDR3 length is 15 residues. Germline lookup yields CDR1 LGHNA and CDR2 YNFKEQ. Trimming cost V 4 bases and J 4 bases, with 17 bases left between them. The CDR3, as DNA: TGTGCCAGCAGCCTGGCCAGGACACGTAATTACGAGCAGTACTTC. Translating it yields CASSLARTRNYEQYF.

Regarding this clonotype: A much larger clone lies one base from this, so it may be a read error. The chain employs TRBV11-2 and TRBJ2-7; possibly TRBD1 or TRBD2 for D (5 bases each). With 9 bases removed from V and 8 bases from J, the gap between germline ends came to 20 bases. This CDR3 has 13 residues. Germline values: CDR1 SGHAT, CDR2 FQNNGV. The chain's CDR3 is CASSPPGAYKQYF. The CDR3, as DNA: TGTGCCAGTAGCCCGCCCGGGGCTTACAAGCAGTACTTC. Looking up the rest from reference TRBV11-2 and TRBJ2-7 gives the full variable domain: EAGVAQSPRYKIIEKRQSVAFWCNPISGHATLYWYQQILGQGPKLLIQFQNNGVVDDSQLPKDRFSAERLKGVDSTLKIQPAKLEDSAVYLCASSPPGAYKQYFGPGTRLTVT.

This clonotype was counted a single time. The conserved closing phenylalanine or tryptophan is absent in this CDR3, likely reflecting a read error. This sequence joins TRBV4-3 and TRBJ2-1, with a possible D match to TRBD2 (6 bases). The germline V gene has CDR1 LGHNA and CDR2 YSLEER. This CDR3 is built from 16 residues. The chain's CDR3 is CASSHDAGSSYNEQFY. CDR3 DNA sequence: TGCGCAAGCAGCCATGATGCGGGAAGCTCCTACAATGAGCAGTTCTAC.

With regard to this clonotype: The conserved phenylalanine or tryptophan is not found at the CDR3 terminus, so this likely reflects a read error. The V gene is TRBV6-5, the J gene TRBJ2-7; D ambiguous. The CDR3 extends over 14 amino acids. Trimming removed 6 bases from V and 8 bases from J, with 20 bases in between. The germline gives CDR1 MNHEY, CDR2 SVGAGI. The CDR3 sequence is CASSLIQMKNKQYS. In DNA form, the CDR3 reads TGTGCCAGCAGCCTCATACAGATGAAGAACAAGCAGTACTCC.

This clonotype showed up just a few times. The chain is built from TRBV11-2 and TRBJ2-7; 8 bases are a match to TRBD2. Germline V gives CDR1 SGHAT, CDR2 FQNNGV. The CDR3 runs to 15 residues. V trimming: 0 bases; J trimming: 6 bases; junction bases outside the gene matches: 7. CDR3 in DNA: TGTGCCAGCAGCTTAGATAGGGGACTAGTTCCCGAGCAGTACTTC. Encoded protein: CASSLDRGLVPEQYF.